This TCR beta chain was found in a study of T cell repertoires in cytomegalovirus infection. Overall study: As its CMV epitopes, the study selected recently identified HLA-C-restricted and well-studied HLA-B-restricted targets. Indications came from public TCR beta signatures; they pointed to CMV infection and to a matching HLA type. Points from the study as a whole: HLA-C-restricted, CMV-specific TCR beta clonotypes were dominant ex vivo. Summed frequency of shared TCR beta families picked out CMV carriers who also had the relevant HLA.

Via MiXCR, TCRdb re-called the reads, giving one row per CDR3 protein. The profile shows roughly 500,000 distinct CDR3 sequences, about 39% of them singletons. The CDR3 contains 15 residues. Trimming shortened V by 11 bases and J by 8 bases, and 24 bases separated the two germline ends. This clonotype was found a few times. Antigen: not known. This TCR was recovered from a human donor in good health (CMV status not recorded). Some clones in this sample may be carry-over from other donors' samples. The gene calls are TRBV7-1 and TRBJ2-2; TRBD1 might be the D (6 bases). Being an ORF, TRBV7-1 has a function that is uncertain. The sequences come from cultured PBMCs, collected from culture after CMV antigen stimulation. CDR3 bases: TGTGCCCCCCATCCTTGGGACACCCATGCGGGGGAGCTGTTTTTT. It encodes CAPHPWDTHAGELFF.